The clone carrying this T cell receptor beta chain was picked up many times. Its antigen is unidentified. TCRdb redid the calling of the reads with MiXCR, one entry per CDR3 protein. The repertoire includes some 220,000 distinct CDR3 sequences, 6% to 8% of them detected once, and about 6.5% sits in the top ten. After removal of 2 bases from V and 11 bases from J, the junction contained 6 bases not matched to a gene. The CDR3 covers 13 residues. Germline V gives CDR1 SGHTA, CDR2 FQGNSA. The entry originates in a study of T cell repertoires in cytomegalovirus infection. Study conclusions and caveats: CMV-specific TCR beta clonotypes restricted by HLA-C dominated the ex vivo response. Frequencies of public TCR beta families were cumulated, and this identified carriers of CMV plus the relevant HLA.

The genes are TRBV7-2 and TRBJ1-1; 9 nucleotides align to TRBD1. This TCR came from a human donor in good health (CMV status not recorded). Some clones in this sample may be carry-over from other donors' samples. Sequences were obtained from PBMCs. CDR3 sequence (DNA): TGTGCCAGCAGCTTACTCGGGACAGGGAACGCTTTCTTT. This codes for CASSLLGTGNAFF. Variable domain in full (rest from reference TRBV7-2 and TRBJ1-1): GAGVSQSPSNKVTEKGKDVELRCDPISGHTALYWYRQSLGQGLEFLIYFQGNSAPDKSGLPSDRFSAERTGGSVSTLTIQRTQQEDSAVYLCASSLLGTGNAFFGQGTRLTVV.